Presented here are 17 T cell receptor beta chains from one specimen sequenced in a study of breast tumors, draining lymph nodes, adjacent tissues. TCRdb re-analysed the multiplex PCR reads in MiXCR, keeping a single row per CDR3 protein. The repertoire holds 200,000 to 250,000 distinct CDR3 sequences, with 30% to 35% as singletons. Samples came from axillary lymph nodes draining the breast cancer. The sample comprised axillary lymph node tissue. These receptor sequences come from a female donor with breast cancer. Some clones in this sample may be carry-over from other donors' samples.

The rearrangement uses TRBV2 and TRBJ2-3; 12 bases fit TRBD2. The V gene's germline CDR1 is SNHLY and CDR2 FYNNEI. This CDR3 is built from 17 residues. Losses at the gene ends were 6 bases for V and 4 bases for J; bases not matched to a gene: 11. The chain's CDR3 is CASRARPSGRAADTQYF. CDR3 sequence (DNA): TGTGCCAGCAGAGCCCGACCTAGCGGGAGGGCCGCAGATACGCAGTATTTT.

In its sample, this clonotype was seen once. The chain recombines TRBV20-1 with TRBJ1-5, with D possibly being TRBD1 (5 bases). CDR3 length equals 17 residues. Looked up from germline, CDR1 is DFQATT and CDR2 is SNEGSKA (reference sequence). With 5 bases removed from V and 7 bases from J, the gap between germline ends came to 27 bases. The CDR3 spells CSASGTSGASDTQPQHF. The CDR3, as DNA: TGCAGTGCTTCCGGGACTAGCGGGGCATCAGATACGCAGCCCCAGCATTTT.

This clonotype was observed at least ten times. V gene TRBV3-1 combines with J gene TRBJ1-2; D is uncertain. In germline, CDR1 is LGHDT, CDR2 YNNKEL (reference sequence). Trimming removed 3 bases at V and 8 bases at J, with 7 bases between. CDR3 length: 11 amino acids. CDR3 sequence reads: CASSQGMGYTF. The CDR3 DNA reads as TGTGCCAGCAGCCAGGGTATGGGCTACACCTTC.

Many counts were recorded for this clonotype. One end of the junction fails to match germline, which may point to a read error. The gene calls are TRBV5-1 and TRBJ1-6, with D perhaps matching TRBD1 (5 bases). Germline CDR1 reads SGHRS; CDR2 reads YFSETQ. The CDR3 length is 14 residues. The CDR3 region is CASSLAGTNSPLHF. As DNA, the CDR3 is TGTGCCAGCAGCTTAGCGGGGACTAATTCACCCCTCCACTTT.

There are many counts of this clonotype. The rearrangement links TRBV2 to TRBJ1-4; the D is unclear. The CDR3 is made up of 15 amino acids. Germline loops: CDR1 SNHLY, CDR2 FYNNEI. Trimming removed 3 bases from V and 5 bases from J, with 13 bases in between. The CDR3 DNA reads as TGTGCCAGCAGTGAGGACCATCCTCGGAATGAAAAACTGTTTTTT. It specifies CASSEDHPRNEKLFF.

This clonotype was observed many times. CDR3 coding DNA: TGTGCCAGCAGTGCCAGCGGGAGAGGCCCGAACACCGGGGAGCTGTTTTTT. Amino acid sequence: CASSASGRGPNTGELFF. The chain links TRBV25-1 to TRBJ2-2, with TRBD2 matching 8 bases. This CDR3 region has 17 residues. V was pared by 4 bases and J by 0 bases, with 7 bases of the junction left unmatched. Germline V gene sequence: CDR1 MGHDK, CDR2 SYGVNS.

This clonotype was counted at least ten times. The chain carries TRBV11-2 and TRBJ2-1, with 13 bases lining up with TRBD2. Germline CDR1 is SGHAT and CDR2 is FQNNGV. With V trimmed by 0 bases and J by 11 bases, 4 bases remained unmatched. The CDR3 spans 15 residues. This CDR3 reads CASSLEPTSGGQQFF. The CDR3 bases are TGTGCCAGCAGCTTAGAACCGACTAGCGGGGGGCAGCAGTTCTTC. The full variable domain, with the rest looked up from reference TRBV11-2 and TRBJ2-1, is EAGVAQSPRYKIIEKRQSVAFWCNPISGHATLYWYQQILGQGPKLLIQFQNNGVVDDSQLPKDRFSAERLKGVDSTLKIQPAKLEDSAVYLCASSLEPTSGGQQFFGPGTRLTVL.

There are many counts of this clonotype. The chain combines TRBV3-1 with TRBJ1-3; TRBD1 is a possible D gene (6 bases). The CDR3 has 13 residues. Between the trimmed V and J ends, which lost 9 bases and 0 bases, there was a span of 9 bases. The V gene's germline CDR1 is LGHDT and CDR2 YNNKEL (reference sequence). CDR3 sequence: CASRDNSGNTIYF. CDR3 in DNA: TGTGCCAGTCGGGACAACTCTGGAAACACCATATATTTT.

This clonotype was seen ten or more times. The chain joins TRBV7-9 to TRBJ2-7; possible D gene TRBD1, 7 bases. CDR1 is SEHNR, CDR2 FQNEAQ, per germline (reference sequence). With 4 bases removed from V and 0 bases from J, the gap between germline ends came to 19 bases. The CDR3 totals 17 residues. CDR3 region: CASSSRDSGRNSYEQYF. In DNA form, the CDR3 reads TGTGCCAGCAGCTCCCGGGACAGCGGGCGGAACTCCTACGAGCAGTACTTC.

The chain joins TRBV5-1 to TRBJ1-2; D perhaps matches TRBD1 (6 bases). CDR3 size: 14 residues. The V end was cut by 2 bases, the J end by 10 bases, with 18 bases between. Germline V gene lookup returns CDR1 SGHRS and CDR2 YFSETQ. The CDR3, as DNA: TGCGCCAGCAGCTTTAGCGGGACACCGGCCTTCTACACCTTC. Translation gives CASSFSGTPAFYTF.

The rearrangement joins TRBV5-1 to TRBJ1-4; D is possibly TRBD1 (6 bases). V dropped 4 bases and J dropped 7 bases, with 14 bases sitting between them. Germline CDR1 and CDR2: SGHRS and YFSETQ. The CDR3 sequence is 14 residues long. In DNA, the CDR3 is TGCGCCAGCAGCGGGAACACAGGGTTTGAAAAACTGTTTTTT. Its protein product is CASSGNTGFEKLFF.

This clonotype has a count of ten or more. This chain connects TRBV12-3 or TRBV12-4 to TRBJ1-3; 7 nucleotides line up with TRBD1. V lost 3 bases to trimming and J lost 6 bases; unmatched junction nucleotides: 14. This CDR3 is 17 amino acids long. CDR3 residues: CASSFQGFEGAKNTIYF. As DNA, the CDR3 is TGTGCCAGCAGTTTTCAGGGCTTTGAGGGGGCGAAAAACACCATATATTTT.

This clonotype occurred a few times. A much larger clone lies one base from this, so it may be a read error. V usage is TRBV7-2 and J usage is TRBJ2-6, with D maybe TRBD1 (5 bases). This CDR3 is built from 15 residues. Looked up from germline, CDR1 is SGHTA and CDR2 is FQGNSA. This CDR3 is CASSFGHAGANVLPF. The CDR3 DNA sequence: TGTGCCAGCAGCTTTGGGCATGCTGGGGCCAACGTCCTGCCTTTC.

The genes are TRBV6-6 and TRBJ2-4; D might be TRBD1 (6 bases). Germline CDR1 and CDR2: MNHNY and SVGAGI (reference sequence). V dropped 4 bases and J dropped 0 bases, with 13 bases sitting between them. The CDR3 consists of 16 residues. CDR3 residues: CASSSTRGAAKNIQYF. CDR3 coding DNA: TGTGCCAGCAGTTCGACCAGGGGTGCAGCCAAAAACATTCAGTACTTC.

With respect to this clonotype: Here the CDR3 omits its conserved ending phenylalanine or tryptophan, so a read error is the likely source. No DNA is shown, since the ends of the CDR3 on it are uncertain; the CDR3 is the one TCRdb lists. CDR3 region: CSARRPAG. This chain joins TRBV20-1 and TRBJ1-3. The CDR3 length equals 8 residues, ends included. Germline V gene lookup returns CDR1 DFQATT and CDR2 SNEGSKA (reference sequence).

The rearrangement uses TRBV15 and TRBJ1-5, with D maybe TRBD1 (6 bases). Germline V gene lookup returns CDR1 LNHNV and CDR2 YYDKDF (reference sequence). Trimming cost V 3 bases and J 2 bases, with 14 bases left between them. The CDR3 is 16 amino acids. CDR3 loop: CATSSFSGDGNQPQHF. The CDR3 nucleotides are TGTGCCACCAGCAGCTTTTCAGGGGATGGCAATCAGCCCCAGCATTTT.

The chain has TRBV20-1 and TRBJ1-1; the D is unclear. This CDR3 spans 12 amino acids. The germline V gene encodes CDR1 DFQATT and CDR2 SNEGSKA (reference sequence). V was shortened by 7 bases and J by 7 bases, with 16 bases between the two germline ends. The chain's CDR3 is CSGSEGEVEAFF. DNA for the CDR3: TGCAGTGGTTCCGAGGGCGAGGTTGAAGCTTTCTTT.